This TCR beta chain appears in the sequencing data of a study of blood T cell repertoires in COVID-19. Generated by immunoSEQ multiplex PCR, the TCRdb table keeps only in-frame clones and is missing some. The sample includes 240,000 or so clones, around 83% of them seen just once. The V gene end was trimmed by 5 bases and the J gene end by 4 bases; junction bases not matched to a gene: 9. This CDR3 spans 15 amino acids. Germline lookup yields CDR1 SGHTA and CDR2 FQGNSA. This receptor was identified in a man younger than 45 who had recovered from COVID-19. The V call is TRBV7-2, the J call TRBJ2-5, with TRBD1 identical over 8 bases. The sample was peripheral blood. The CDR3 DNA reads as TGTGCCAGCAGCGCGGACAGGGTTTTTGGAGAGACCCAGTACTTC. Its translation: CASSADRVFGETQYF.